A single TCR beta chain is shown here with its context. The data were obtained in a study of cytomegalovirus exposure and HLA in healthy donors. With 60 Vbeta and 13 Jbeta primers, the PCR was carried out. Here immunoSEQ multiplex PCR was the method, and the copy in TCRdb shows in-frame clones only, minus some. Here the sample spans approximately 100,000 clones, roughly 73% being singletons. This CDR3 comprises 15 residues. Germline-derived CDR1 and CDR2 are MGHDK and SYGVNS. V lost 1 base to trimming and J lost 9 bases; unmatched junction nucleotides: 4. The chain carries TRBV25-1 and TRBJ1-6; 9 nucleotides agree with TRBD1. This receptor was identified in a woman aged 40 to 50 in good health and CMV-seronegative. Sequencing was carried out using PBMCs. This CDR3 is CASSEWGQGTSPLHF. The CDR3 DNA reads TGTGCCAGCAGTGAATGGGGACAGGGTACTTCACCCCTCCACTTT.